This T cell receptor (beta chain) comes out of a study of control samples from healthy donors and cancer patients. Sequencing was performed with immunoSEQ multiplex PCR; in TCRdb, only in-frame clones are kept and a portion is missing. The sample records about 130,000 clones, 75% to 95% being singletons. The CDR3 consists of 13 residues. The germline V and J ends were trimmed by 3 bases and 2 bases, with 5 bases remaining between them. Per the germline V gene, CDR1 is KGHSH and CDR2 is LQKENI. The chain has TRBV18 and TRBJ2-1; tentative D call: TRBD2 (5 bases). Sequencing was carried out using blood. The receptor was derived from a man between 18 and 29 years old in good health. The CDR3 DNA is TGTGCCAGCTCACCGGGAGCCTACAATGAGCAGTTCTTC. Amino acids: CASSPGAYNEQFF.